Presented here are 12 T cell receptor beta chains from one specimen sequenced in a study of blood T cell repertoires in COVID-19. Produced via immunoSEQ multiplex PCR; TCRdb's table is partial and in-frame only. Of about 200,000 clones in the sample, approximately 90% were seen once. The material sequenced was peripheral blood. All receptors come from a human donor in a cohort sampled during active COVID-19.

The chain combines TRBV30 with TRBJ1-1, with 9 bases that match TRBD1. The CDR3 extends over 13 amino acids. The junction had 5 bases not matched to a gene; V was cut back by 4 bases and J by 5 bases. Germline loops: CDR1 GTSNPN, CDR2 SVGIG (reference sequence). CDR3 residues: CAWTRDRVTEAFF. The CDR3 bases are TGTGCCTGGACCCGGGACAGGGTGACTGAAGCTTTCTTT.

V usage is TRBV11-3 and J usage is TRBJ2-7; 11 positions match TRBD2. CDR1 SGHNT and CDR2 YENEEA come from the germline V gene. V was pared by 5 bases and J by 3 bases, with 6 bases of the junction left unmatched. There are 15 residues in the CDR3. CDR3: CASSQTSGAGYEQYF. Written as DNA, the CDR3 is TGTGCCAGCAGCCAGACTAGCGGGGCGGGCTACGAGCAGTACTTC.

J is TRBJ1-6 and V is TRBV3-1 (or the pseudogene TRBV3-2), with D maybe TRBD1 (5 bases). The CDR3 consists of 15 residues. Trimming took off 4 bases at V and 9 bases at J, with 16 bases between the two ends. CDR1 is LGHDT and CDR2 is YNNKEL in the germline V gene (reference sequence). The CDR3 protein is CASSLDSGGISPLHF. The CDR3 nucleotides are TGTGCCAGCAGCCTTGACTCGGGGGGGATTTCACCCCTCCACTTT.

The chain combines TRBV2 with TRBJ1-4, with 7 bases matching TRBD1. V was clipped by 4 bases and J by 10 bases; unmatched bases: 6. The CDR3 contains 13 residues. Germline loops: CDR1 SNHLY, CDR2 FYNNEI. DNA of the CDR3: TGTGCCAGCAGTGTTCTCCAGGGGGTAAAACTGTTTTTT. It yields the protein CASSVLQGVKLFF.

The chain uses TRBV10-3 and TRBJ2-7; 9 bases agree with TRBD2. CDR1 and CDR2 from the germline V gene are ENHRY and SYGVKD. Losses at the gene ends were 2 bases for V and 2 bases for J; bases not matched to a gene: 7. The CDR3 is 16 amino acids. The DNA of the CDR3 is TGTGCCATCAGTGAGCCGGAACTAGCGGGTGCCTACGAGCAGTACTTC. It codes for CAISEPELAGAYEQYF.

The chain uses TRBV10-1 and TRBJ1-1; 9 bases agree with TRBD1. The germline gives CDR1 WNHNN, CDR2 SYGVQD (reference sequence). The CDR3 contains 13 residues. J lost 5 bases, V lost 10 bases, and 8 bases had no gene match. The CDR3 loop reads CATRQGERTEAFF. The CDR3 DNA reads TGCGCCACGCGACAGGGGGAGAGGACTGAAGCTTTCTTT.

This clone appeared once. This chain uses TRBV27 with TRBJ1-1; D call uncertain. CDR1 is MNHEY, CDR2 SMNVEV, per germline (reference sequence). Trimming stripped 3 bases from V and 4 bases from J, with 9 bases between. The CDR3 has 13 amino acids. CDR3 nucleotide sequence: TGTGCCAGCAGTTTCCCTGGGAGCACTGAAGCTTTCTTT. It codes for CASSFPGSTEAFF.

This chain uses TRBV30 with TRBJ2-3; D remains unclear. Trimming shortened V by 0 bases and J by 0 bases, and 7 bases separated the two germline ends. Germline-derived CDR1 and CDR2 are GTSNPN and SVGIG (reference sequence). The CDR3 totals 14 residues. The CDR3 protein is CAWSVHGSTDTQYF. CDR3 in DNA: TGTGCCTGGAGTGTCCACGGGAGCACAGATACGCAGTATTTT.

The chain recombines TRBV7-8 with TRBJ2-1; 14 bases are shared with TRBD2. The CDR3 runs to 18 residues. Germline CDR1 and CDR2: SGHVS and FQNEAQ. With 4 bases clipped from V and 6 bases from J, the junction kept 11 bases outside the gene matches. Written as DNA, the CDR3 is TGTGCCAGCAGCTCAAACTCCCTGACTAGCGGGAGGGCCAATGAGCAGTTCTTC. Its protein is CASSSNSLTSGRANEQFF.

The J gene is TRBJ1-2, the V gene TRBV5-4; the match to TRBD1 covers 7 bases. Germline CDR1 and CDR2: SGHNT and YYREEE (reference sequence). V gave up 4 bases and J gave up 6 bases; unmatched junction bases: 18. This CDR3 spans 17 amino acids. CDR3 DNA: TGTGCCAGCAGCCCCCTGTCCGGTCAGGGGGTAAAGGATGGCTACACCTTC. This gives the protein CASSPLSGQGVKDGYTF.

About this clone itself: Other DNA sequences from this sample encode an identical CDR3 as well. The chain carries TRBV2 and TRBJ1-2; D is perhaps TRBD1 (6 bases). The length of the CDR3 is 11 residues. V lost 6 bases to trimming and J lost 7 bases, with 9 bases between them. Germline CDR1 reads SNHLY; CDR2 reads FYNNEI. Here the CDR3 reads CASRGAVGYTF. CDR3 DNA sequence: TGTGCCAGCAGGGGGGCGGTTGGCTACACCTTC.

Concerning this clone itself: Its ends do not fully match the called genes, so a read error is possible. In DNA form, the CDR3 reads TGTGCCCGCAGCCACGGAGGGGGGGGGACGGCCTCCTACGAGCAGTACTTC. This sequence encodes CARSHGGGGTASYEQYF. V usage is TRBV3-1 (or the pseudogene TRBV3-2) and J usage is TRBJ2-7, with D possibly being TRBD2 (7 bases). Germline V lookup: CDR1 LGHDT, CDR2 YNNKEL (reference sequence). The CDR3 contains 17 residues.